These 32 T cell receptor beta chains share one sample of origin, sequenced in a study of CD39 and CD103 CD8 tumor-infiltrating T cells. Assay used: immunoSEQ multiplex PCR; TCRdb lists only in-frame clones, some missing. The sample lists some 3,300 clones; roughly two thirds were seen once. The sample comprised CD39- CD103- CD8+ T cells sorted from the tumor. Indicated subset: CD103-CD39- double-negative CD45RA- CD8 T cells. These receptors were collected from a human donor with head and neck squamous cell carcinoma.

This clone has a handful of counts. The chain carries TRBV2 and TRBJ1-1; TRBD1 matches at 8 bases. The length of the CDR3 is 13 residues. The germline CDR1 and CDR2 sequences are SNHLY and FYNNEI. V shed 2 bases, J shed 8 bases, and the junction held 4 bases outside the gene matches. The CDR3 coding sequence is TGTGCCAGCAGTGAATATTGGACAGGGGAAGCTTTCTTT. Amino acid sequence: CASSEYWTGEAFF.

The CDR3 protein is CASSDPAGGAGELFF. CDR3 DNA: TGTGCCAGCAGTGACCCCGCCGGAGGAGCCGGGGAGCTGTTTTTT. This chain links TRBV25-1 with TRBJ2-2; the D gene is possibly TRBD2 (5 bases). This CDR3 is 15 amino acids long. Germline V lookup: CDR1 MGHDK, CDR2 SYGVNS. V lost 3 bases, J lost 6 bases, and 14 bases lay in between.

This chain links TRBV27 with TRBJ1-4; possible D gene TRBD1, 5 bases. Germline CDR1 and CDR2: MNHEY and SMNVEV (reference sequence). The length of the CDR3 is 13 residues. The V gene lost 2 bases and the J gene lost 7 bases, with 8 bases spanning the gap. CDR3 in DNA: TGTGCCAGCAGTTTAGAGGGGACTGAAAAACTGTTTTTT. Residues: CASSLEGTEKLFF.

The V and J genes are TRBV5-6 and TRBJ2-3; 9 nucleotides agree with TRBD2. The junction had 10 bases not matched to a gene; V was cut back by 4 bases and J by 4 bases. The CDR3 sequence is 16 residues long. Germline-derived CDR1 and CDR2 are SGHDT and YYEEEE. CDR3 nucleotide sequence: TGTGCCAGCAGCCTTCTTAGCGGGGGTGGTGCAGATACGCAGTATTTT. This encodes CASSLLSGGGADTQYF.

Relative to its sample, this clone is medium-sized (0.01 to 0.1%). The chain links TRBV5-4 to TRBJ2-1; D is unclear. The V end lost 4 bases, the J end lost 5 bases, and 7 bases lay between the germline ends. Germline V CDR1 and CDR2: SGHNT, YYREEE (reference sequence). The length of the CDR3 is 12 residues. CDR3 loop: CASSQINNEQFF. In DNA form, the CDR3 reads TGTGCCAGCAGCCAAATCAACAATGAGCAGTTCTTC.

This clone occurred a few times. J is TRBJ1-6 and V is TRBV5-1; D uncertain. Trimming left V 3 bases short and J 9 bases short, with 10 bases between. Looked up from germline, CDR1 is SGHRS and CDR2 is YFSETQ. The CDR3 length is 13 residues. The CDR3 DNA is TGCGCCAGCAGCTCCCTAGTCGGTTCACCCCTCCACTTT. Amino acid sequence: CASSSLVGSPLHF.

This rearrangement joins TRBV28 to TRBJ2-2; 9 nucleotides agree with TRBD1. Looked up from germline, CDR1 is MDHEN and CDR2 is SYDVKM. Trimming cost V 6 bases and J 4 bases; bases outside gene matches: 3. The CDR3 is 14 residues long. The CDR3: CASRTDRGTGELFF. The CDR3 DNA follows: TGTGCCAGCAGGACGGACAGGGGCACCGGGGAGCTGTTTTTT.

The chain is built from TRBV19 and TRBJ1-2, with 7 bases matching TRBD1. Germline CDR1 is LNHDA and CDR2 is SQIVND (reference sequence). This CDR3 has 18 residues. Germline trimming cut 3 bases from V and 8 bases from J; bases unmatched to any gene: 21. Here the CDR3 DNA reads TGTGCCAGTAGTATCGGGGTGGTCTGGAGGGGGCAAGAAGAGGGCTACACCTTC. This gives the protein CASSIGVVWRGQEEGYTF.

The V call is TRBV20-1, the J call TRBJ2-7; TRBD2 matches at 7 bases. Per the germline V gene, CDR1 is DFQATT and CDR2 is SNEGSKA (reference sequence). The CDR3 is 11 residues long. As DNA, the CDR3 is TGCGGAAGCGGGACTACCTACGAGCAGTACTTC. It specifies CGSGTTYEQYF.

This clone counts as medium-sized. The chain links TRBV28 to TRBJ1-6, with no clear D. Germline loops: CDR1 MDHEN, CDR2 SYDVKM. The CDR3 has 15 amino acids. V lost 3 bases to trimming and J lost 9 bases, with 15 bases between them. Here the CDR3 DNA reads TGTGCCAGCAGTTTGGGAGGTGGGGAGGCTTCACCCCTCCACTTT. Its protein product is CASSLGGGEASPLHF.

The chain joins TRBV4-3 to TRBJ2-1; 10 positions match TRBD2. Germline V CDR1 and CDR2: LGHNA, YSLEER. Trimming took 4 bases from V and 5 from J; bases not matched to a gene: 5. This CDR3 has 15 amino acids. Written as DNA, the CDR3 is TGCGCCAGCAGCCCCCGGACTAGCGGTCACAATGAGCAGTTCTTC. Translating it yields CASSPRTSGHNEQFF.

V and J are TRBV4-3 and TRBJ2-3; D assignment may be TRBD1 or TRBD2 (5 bases each). Per the germline V gene, CDR1 is LGHNA and CDR2 is YSLEER. The CDR3 has 18 amino acids. The germline V and J ends were trimmed by 0 bases and 0 bases, with 16 bases remaining between them. The CDR3 DNA reads as TGCGCCAGCAGCCAAGATTCGGCCGGGACGGGGAGCACAGATACGCAGTATTTT. Its translation is CASSQDSAGTGSTDTQYF.

The V call is TRBV7-9, the J call TRBJ2-3, with TRBD2 identical over 7 bases. Trimming took 1 base from V and 0 from J; bases not matched to a gene: 7. The germline gives CDR1 SEHNR, CDR2 FQNEAQ (reference sequence). There are 17 residues in the CDR3. The CDR3 nucleotides read TGTGCCAGCAGCTTAGTGCGGGGGAGGGGTAGCACAGATACGCAGTATTTT. Translating gives CASSLVRGRGSTDTQYF.

The gene calls are TRBV13 and TRBJ1-1, with 7 bases aligning to TRBD1. Trimming took 5 bases from V and 1 from J; bases not matched to a gene: 13. CDR1 is PRHDT, CDR2 FYEKMQ, per germline (reference sequence). This CDR3 comprises 17 residues. The CDR3, as DNA: TGTGCCAGCAGCCCCGGGGGGGAGGGGGCGTGGAACACTGAAGCTTTCTTT. It specifies CASSPGGEGAWNTEAFF.

The table lists this clone with a few counts. V gene TRBV10-3 combines with J gene TRBJ1-2; 9 bases match TRBD1. Germline loops: CDR1 ENHRY, CDR2 SYGVKD. This CDR3 contains 14 residues. Unmatched junction bases numbered 4, after V lost 3 bases and J lost 5 bases. The CDR3 loop reads CAISDPGQGYGYTF. CDR3 DNA sequence: TGTGCCATCAGTGACCCGGGACAGGGATATGGCTACACCTTC.

The chain is built from TRBV7-9 and TRBJ2-7; TRBD1 or TRBD2 may be the D gene (7 bases each). The CDR3 has 14 amino acids. V was shortened by 2 bases and J by 9 bases, with 17 bases between the two germline ends. CDR1 and CDR2 from the germline V gene are SEHNR and FQNEAQ (reference sequence). The CDR3 sequence: CASSLSRGGHRQYF. Written as DNA, the CDR3 is TGTGCCAGCAGCTTAAGCAGGGGGGGGCATCGGCAGTACTTC.

The sample holds a few counts of this clone. An end of the junction differs from the germline gene, which may be a read error. V and J are TRBV7-8 and TRBJ1-5; D call uncertain. The germline V gene has CDR1 SGHVS and CDR2 FQNEAQ. This CDR3 has 14 residues. The CDR3 DNA is TGTGCCAGCAGCCTAGCCGTGGGTTATCAGCCCCAGCATTTT. Its protein product is CASSLAVGYQPQHF.

The chain uses TRBV10-3 and TRBJ1-3, with a weak D call TRBD1 (6 bases). V lost 6 bases to trimming and J lost 0 bases, with 12 bases between them. Germline V gene sequence: CDR1 ENHRY, CDR2 SYGVKD. The CDR3 loop spans 15 amino acids. CDR3 sequence: CAIRPGHYSGNTIYF. The DNA of the CDR3 is TGTGCCATCAGACCGGGACACTACTCTGGAAACACCATATATTTT.

The chain is built from TRBV7-2 and TRBJ1-2; the D is unclear. Germline values: CDR1 SGHTA, CDR2 FQGNSA. The CDR3 is made up of 12 amino acids. Trimming removed 8 bases from V and 6 bases from J, with 13 bases in between. Here the CDR3 reads CASAFMGNGYTF. The CDR3 DNA reads TGTGCCAGCGCCTTTATGGGGAATGGCTACACCTTC.

The chain links TRBV7-9 to TRBJ2-1; D is unclear. Germline V gives CDR1 SEHNR, CDR2 FQNEAQ (reference sequence). V lost 5 bases to trimming and J lost 0 bases, with 14 bases between them. This CDR3 is 16 amino acids long. The CDR3 is CASSEVWADSYNEQFF. The CDR3 nucleotides are TGTGCCAGCAGCGAGGTCTGGGCAGACTCCTACAATGAGCAGTTCTTC.

The chain uses TRBV9 and TRBJ2-5, with 10 positions matching TRBD2. This CDR3 spans 16 amino acids. Per germline, CDR1 SGDLS and CDR2 YYNGEE. V lost 6 bases, J lost 2 bases, and 10 bases stayed unmatched. The CDR3 DNA reads TGTGCCAGCACCCTAATGAGCGGGGGGGAACAAGAGACCCAGTACTTC. This encodes CASTLMSGGEQETQYF.

The chain combines TRBV7-2 with TRBJ2-5; the match to TRBD1 covers 10 bases. The CDR3 covers 19 residues. Trimming at V came to 1 base and at J to 4 bases, leaving 15 bases not matched to a gene. In germline, CDR1 is SGHTA, CDR2 FQGNSA. The CDR3 is CASSLEVTGGAFHGETQYF. As DNA, the CDR3 is TGTGCCAGCAGCTTAGAGGTGACAGGGGGCGCTTTTCACGGAGAGACCCAGTACTTC.

This clone was seen a handful of times. The CDR3 is CASSLTAVHGTVQETQYF. The CDR3 coding sequence is TGTGCCAGCAGCCTTACCGCGGTCCACGGGACAGTCCAAGAGACCCAGTACTTC. This chain joins TRBV7-2 and TRBJ2-5; 7 nucleotides line up with TRBD1. Germline V gene sequence: CDR1 SGHTA, CDR2 FQGNSA. V was clipped by 5 bases and J by 1 base; unmatched bases: 16. This CDR3 spans 18 amino acids. Complete variable domain (other parts from reference TRBV7-2 and TRBJ2-5): GAGVSQSPSNKVTEKGKDVELRCDPISGHTALYWYRQSLGQGLEFLIYFQGNSAPDKSGLPSDRFSAERTGGSVSTLTIQRTQQEDSAVYLCASSLTAVHGTVQETQYFGPGTRLLVL.

The chain recombines TRBV19 with TRBJ1-1; 8 bases align to TRBD1. This CDR3 contains 15 residues. Unmatched junction bases numbered 11, after V lost 7 bases and J lost 4 bases. Per the germline V gene, CDR1 is LNHDA and CDR2 is SQIVND (reference sequence). CDR3: CASIPPTGVGTEAFF. CDR3 nucleotides: TGTGCCAGTATCCCTCCGACAGGGGTCGGCACTGAAGCTTTCTTT.

In this sample, this clone turned up a few times. The chain links TRBV5-1 to TRBJ2-3; 8 bases are a match to TRBD2. The CDR3 contains 22 residues. CDR1 is SGHRS, CDR2 YFSETQ, per germline. V shed 0 bases, J shed 0 bases, and the junction held 21 bases outside the gene matches. CDR3 amino acids: CASSLASFVSGGNYYSTDTQYF. The CDR3 DNA is TGCGCCAGCAGCTTGGCTTCTTTTGTGAGCGGGGGAAACTACTATAGCACAGATACGCAGTATTTT.

This sequence joins TRBV7-2 and TRBJ2-7; 8 bases are shared with TRBD2. The CDR3 has 16 amino acids. Trimming removed 1 base from V and 3 bases from J; junction bases left unmatched: 8. Germline CDR1 and CDR2: SGHTA and FQGNSA. The CDR3 nucleotides are TGTGCCAGCAGCTTAGGGGGGACTAGGCGATACTACGAGCAGTACTTC. Its translation is CASSLGGTRRYYEQYF. Combining the CDR3 with reference TRBV7-2 and TRBJ2-7 gives the whole variable domain GAGVSQSPSNKVTEKGKDVELRCDPISGHTALYWYRQSLGQGLEFLIYFQGNSAPDKSGLPSDRFSAERTGGSVSTLTIQRTQQEDSAVYLCASSLGGTRRYYEQYFGPGTRLTVT.

The chain couples TRBV11-2 to TRBJ2-7; 10 nucleotides line up with TRBD2. V lost 5 bases, J lost 1 base, and 8 bases stayed unmatched. From germline, CDR1 is SGHAT and CDR2 FQNNGV. CDR3 size: 16 residues. CDR3 DNA: TGTGCCAGCAGCGATAGACCTAGCGGGGGATCCTACGAGCAGTACTTC. This translates into CASSDRPSGGSYEQYF.

V usage is TRBV5-1 and J usage is TRBJ1-6; D gene unclear. This CDR3 spans 16 amino acids. With 0 bases removed from V and 4 bases from J, the gap between germline ends came to 11 bases. CDR1 and CDR2 (germline): SGHRS, YFSETQ. CDR3 coding DNA: TGCGCCAGCAGCTTGGACACCTTTCAGTATAATTCACCCCTCCACTTT. Translation gives CASSLDTFQYNSPLHF.

The CDR3: CASSQHVGGDSESSYNSPLHF. CDR3 in DNA: TGCGCCAGCAGCCAACATGTCGGGGGGGACAGTGAGAGCTCCTATAATTCACCCCTCCACTTT. V gene TRBV4-3 combines with J gene TRBJ1-6; 7 positions match TRBD1. The CDR3 is 21 residues long. Losses at the gene ends were 2 bases for V and 0 bases for J; bases not matched to a gene: 16. The germline gives CDR1 LGHNA, CDR2 YSLEER.

The rearrangement joins TRBV7-9 to TRBJ1-4; D is unclear. Per germline, CDR1 SEHNR and CDR2 FQNEAQ (reference sequence). Between the trimmed V and J ends, which lost 6 bases and 3 bases, there was a span of 8 bases. This CDR3 is built from 13 residues. The CDR3 nucleotides read TGTGCCAGCAGACCTAAGGCTAATGAAAAACTGTTTTTT. Protein: CASRPKANEKLFF.

This clone qualifies as large. This chain links TRBV27 with TRBJ1-1, with 9 bases matching TRBD1. V lost 3 bases and J lost 0; bases outside the gene matches: 2. The CDR3 runs to 15 residues. CDR1 and CDR2 (germline): MNHEY, SMNVEV (reference sequence). The CDR3 spells CASSFGTGLNTEAFF. The CDR3 DNA reads TGTGCCAGCAGTTTCGGGACAGGGCTGAACACTGAAGCTTTCTTT.

The J gene is TRBJ1-2, the V gene TRBV6-9; D not certain. This CDR3 is 15 amino acids long. Germline lookup yields CDR1 MNHGY and CDR2 SVAAGI. V was pared by 3 bases and J by 1 base, with 12 bases between. The chain's CDR3 is CASSYSQDYNYGYTF. The CDR3 bases are TGTGCCAGCAGTTACTCGCAGGATTATAACTATGGCTACACCTTC.